A selection of T cell receptor beta chains follows, all from one sample in a study of blood T cell repertoires in COVID-19. Using immunoSEQ multiplex PCR, the repertoire was profiled, and TCRdb retains in-frame clones only, with some absent. Counted here are some 95,000 clones, approximately 86% occurring once; the ten biggest clones make up about 1.2%. The sample consisted of peripheral blood. The receptor source for this set is a man at least 80 years old with active or convalescent COVID-19. Each CDR3 is given with its conserved first and last residue. D genes are given only for firm matches. Size tells how often a clone was seen (once, few, many) or the class of an expanded clone, and some rows leave it out.

cdr3_aa,cdr3_nt,clone_size,v_call,j_call,d_call
CASSLTSTGELFF,TGTGCCAGCAGTTTAACCAGTACCGGGGAGCTGTTTTTT,.,TRBV28,TRBJ2-2,.
CASRRQGNQETQYF,TGCGCCAGCAGGCGTCAGGGTAACCAAGAGACCCAGTACTTC,.,TRBV5-1,TRBJ2-5,.
CASSPVGGQFF,TGTGCCAGCTCACCTGTAGGGGGGCAGTTCTTC,.,TRBV18,TRBJ2-1,.
CASSVRTAPYEQYF,TGTGCCAGCAGCGTACGGACAGCGCCCTACGAGCAGTACTTC,.,TRBV7-2,TRBJ2-7,.
CASSQDRGRLGYTF,TGTGCCAGTAGTCAAGACAGGGGGCGACTTGGCTACACCTTC,.,TRBV19,TRBJ1-2,TRBD1
CASSPLGGSSYNEQFF,TGTGCCAGCAGTCCCCTCGGCGGAAGCTCCTACAATGAGCAGTTCTTC,.,TRBV27,TRBJ2-1,.
CASSLTSGSGLETQYF,TGTGCCAGCAGCTTGACTAGCGGGAGCGGTTTAGAGACCCAGTACTTC,.,TRBV7-8,TRBJ2-5,TRBD2
CASRTTGGYEQYF,TGTGCCAGCAGGACAACAGGGGGCTACGAGCAGTACTTC,once,TRBV28,TRBJ2-7,TRBD1
CASSPSGSRGNEQFF,TGTGCCAGCAGCCCGAGCGGGAGTCGGGGCAATGAGCAGTTCTTC,.,TRBV3-1/TRBV3-2,TRBJ2-1,TRBD2
CASSLSLRGLNYGYTF,TGTGCCAGCAGTTTATCGCTCAGGGGGCTCAACTATGGCTACACCTTC,.,TRBV28,TRBJ1-2,TRBD1
CASSGTGAGNQPQHF,TGTGCCAGTAGCGGGACAGGAGCGGGCAATCAGCCCCAGCATTTT,few,TRBV19,TRBJ1-5,TRBD1
CASSLTEDEQYF,TGTGCCAGCAGCTTGACCGAGGACGAGCAGTACTTC,.,TRBV5-6,TRBJ2-7,.
CASSIGGQFYNSPLHF,TGTGCCAGCAGTATCGGGGGGCAGTTCTATAATTCACCCCTCCACTTT,.,TRBV28,TRBJ1-6,.
CASLPGSSGANVLTF,TGTGCCAGCCTCCCGGGAAGTTCTGGGGCCAACGTCCTGACTTTC,.,TRBV9,TRBJ2-6,.
CAISVSSGYEQYF,TGTGCCATCAGTGTGTCTAGCGGGTACGAGCAGTACTTC,.,TRBV10-3,TRBJ2-7,TRBD2
CASSQQAGPSTDTQYF,TGCGCCAGCAGCCAACAAGCGGGGCCTAGCACAGATACGCAGTATTTT,.,TRBV4-3,TRBJ2-3,TRBD2
CASSFHSGNTIYF,TGTGCCAGCAGTTTTCACTCTGGAAACACCATATATTTT,.,TRBV12-3/TRBV12-4,TRBJ1-3,.
CASSGGTSGSVKNIQYF,TGTGCCAGCAGTGGCGGGACTAGCGGGAGCGTCAAAAACATTCAGTACTTC,.,TRBV9,TRBJ2-4,TRBD2
CASSSGRRGSYEQYF,TGTGCCAGCAGCTCCGGGCGGCGGGGGAGTTACGAGCAGTACTTC,.,TRBV7-9,TRBJ2-7,TRBD2
CASSSMPSTEAFF,TGTGCCAGCAGTTCTATGCCGAGCACTGAAGCTTTCTTT,.,TRBV28,TRBJ1-1,.
CASSPALEFEQFF,TGTGCCAGCTCCCCCGCTTTAGAATTTGAGCAGTTCTTC,once,TRBV18,TRBJ2-1,.
CASSRGLAGNNEQFF,TGTGCCAGCAGCCGAGGACTAGCGGGTAACAATGAGCAGTTCTTC,.,TRBV7-8,TRBJ2-1,TRBD2
CASRRGIPNEQFF,TGTGCCAGTAGAAGGGGAATCCCCAATGAGCAGTTCTTC,.,TRBV28,TRBJ2-1,.
CASSAPRTSGYYNEQFF,TGTGCCAGCAGTGCCCCGAGGACTAGCGGATACTACAATGAGCAGTTCTTC,.,TRBV6-4,TRBJ2-1,TRBD2
CASSLSKYRDMNTEAFF,TGTGCCAGCAGTTTATCGAAGTATAGGGACATGAACACTGAAGCTTTCTTT,.,TRBV27,TRBJ1-1,.
CASGDRGPGYTF,TGTGCCAGCGGGGACAGGGGGCCTGGCTACACCTTC,.,TRBV25-1,TRBJ1-2,TRBD1
CASSRPSGHQETQYF,TGTGCCAGCAGCCGTCCTAGCGGCCACCAAGAGACCCAGTACTTC,.,TRBV5-4,TRBJ2-5,TRBD2
CASSLGQAGRPLHF,TGTGCCAGCAGCTTAGGACAGGCGGGCCGACCCCTCCACTTT,few,TRBV7-9,TRBJ1-6,.
CASSQGSRGTGELFF,TGCGCCAGCAGCCAAGGCAGCCGGGGCACCGGGGAGCTGTTTTTT,.,TRBV4-1,TRBJ2-2,.
CASSQDRDRGVGQFF,TGTGCCAGCAGCCAAGATCGGGACAGGGGTGTCGGGCAGTTCTTC,.,TRBV3-1/TRBV3-2,TRBJ2-1,TRBD1
CASSQDTGGWEKLFF,TGCGCCAGCAGCCAAGATACCGGGGGTTGGGAAAAACTGTTTTTT,.,TRBV4-1,TRBJ1-4,.
CASSSVNGGDQPQHF,TGTGCCAGCAGCTCGGTGAATGGAGGGGATCAGCCCCAGCATTTT,once,TRBV28,TRBJ1-5,.
CATRDRGKGGYTF,TGTGCCACCAGGGACAGGGGTAAGGGCGGCTACACCTTC,.,TRBV19,TRBJ1-2,TRBD1
CASSLNGRGVDGYTF,TGTGCCAGCAGCTTAAATGGCAGGGGGGTGGATGGCTACACCTTC,.,TRBV7-2,TRBJ1-2,TRBD1
CASSQDLYTDTQYF,TGCGCCAGCAGCCAAGATCTGTACACAGATACGCAGTATTTT,.,TRBV4-3,TRBJ2-3,.
CASSWSYVKEAFF,TGTGCCAGCAGTTGGAGCTACGTGAAGGAAGCTTTCTTT,.,TRBV12-3/TRBV12-4,TRBJ1-1,.
CATTSTGSTDTQYF,TGTGCCACAACATCAACGGGATCCACAGATACGCAGTATTTT,.,TRBV7-9,TRBJ2-3,.
CASSRDTQNQPQHF,TGTGCCAGCAGCCGGGACACCCAAAATCAGCCCCAGCATTTT,.,TRBV3-1/TRBV3-2,TRBJ1-5,.
CASRKQGVQETQYF,TGTGCCAGCAGGAAACAGGGGGTGCAAGAGACCCAGTACTTC,.,TRBV5-4,TRBJ2-5,TRBD1
CASSLFGEGGELFF,TGTGCCAGCAGTTTGTTTGGGGAGGGCGGGGAGCTGTTTTTT,.,TRBV27,TRBJ2-2,TRBD2
CASSQRDSFLSPLHF,TGTGCCAGCAGCCAGAGGGACAGCTTTCTTTCACCCCTCCACTTT,.,TRBV14,TRBJ1-6,TRBD1
CASSPRTAGGPPNYGYTF,TGTGCCAGCTCACCAAGGACAGCGGGGGGCCCCCCTAACTATGGCTACACCTTC,.,TRBV18,TRBJ1-2,.
CASSIVLGGEQYF,TGTGCCAGTAGTATTGTATTAGGGGGCGAGCAGTACTTC,few,TRBV19,TRBJ2-7,.
CASSLQGQNTEAFF,TGTGCCAGCAGTTTACAGGGACAGAACACTGAAGCTTTCTTT,few,TRBV27,TRBJ1-1,.
CASSERWAAFF,TGTGCCAGCAGTGAAAGGTGGGCGGCTTTCTTT,.,TRBV6-1,TRBJ1-1,.
CASRLGGSRGTEAFF,TGCGCCAGCAGACTAGGCGGGAGCAGGGGCACTGAAGCTTTCTTT,.,TRBV5-1,TRBJ1-1,.
CASSATGADTEAFF,TGTGCCAGCAGTGCTACAGGGGCTGACACTGAAGCTTTCTTT,once,TRBV2,TRBJ1-1,TRBD1
CASTEGHGYTF,TGTGCCAGCACCGAGGGCCATGGCTACACCTTC,.,TRBV6-5,TRBJ1-2,.
CASSATGLAVNEQFF,TGTGCCAGCAGTGCAACGGGACTAGCGGTGAATGAGCAGTTCTTC,once,TRBV2,TRBJ2-1,TRBD2
CAWSVQAETQYF,TGTGCCTGGAGTGTACAGGCGGAGACCCAGTACTTC,.,TRBV30,TRBJ2-5,.
CARRGVSGRAGETQYF,TGTGCCAGAAGAGGGGTCAGCGGGAGGGCCGGGGAGACCCAGTACTTC,.,TRBV5-3,TRBJ2-5,TRBD2
CASRSSGEREAFF,TGTGCCAGCAGGTCATCAGGGGAGCGTGAAGCTTTCTTT,.,TRBV5-4,TRBJ1-1,.
CASSKIGTIGYEQYF,TGTGCCAGCAGCAAGATAGGGACTATCGGCTACGAGCAGTACTTC,.,TRBV28,TRBJ2-7,TRBD2